This TCR beta chain was sequenced for a study of blood T cells in healthy people across ages. Overall study results and limits: The study found more naive CD4+ cells and higher diversity in long-lived than aged donors.

This clonotype was found once. Antigen unknown. With 0 bases clipped from V and 5 bases from J, the junction kept 10 bases outside the gene matches. The CDR3 is made up of 16 amino acids. CDR1 is SGHRS and CDR2 is YFSETQ in the germline V gene. Each donor had roughly 10 milliliters of peripheral blood drawn. A J-beta primer mix and a sample-barcoded 5' primer were used in a second PCR of roughly 6 to 11 cycles. Every molecule of cDNA carried a tag from a template-switch adaptor with 12 random nucleotides. A minimum of 2.5 million CDR3-containing paired-end reads was obtained for each sample. TCRdb independently ran MiXCR on the 5' RACE reads; one entry per CDR3 protein. There are fewer than 2,000,000 distinct CDR3 sequences in the sample; roughly 30% occur only once, and about 11% lies in the top ten.

The clonotype comes from a woman in her thirties in good health. Input material: blood. The V gene is TRBV5-1, the J gene TRBJ2-5; the match to TRBD2 covers 7 bases. CDR3 loop: CASSLGPSGRRETQYF. In DNA form, the CDR3 reads TGCGCCAGCAGCTTGGGGCCTAGCGGAAGGAGGGAGACCCAGTACTTC. The full variable domain, its missing parts supplied by reference TRBV5-1 and TRBJ2-5, is KAGVTQTPRYLIKTRGQQVTLSCSPISGHRSVSWYQQTPGQGLQFLFEYFSETQRNKGNFPGRFSGRQFSNSRSEMNVSTLELGDSALYLCASSLGPSGRRETQYFGPGTRLLVL.